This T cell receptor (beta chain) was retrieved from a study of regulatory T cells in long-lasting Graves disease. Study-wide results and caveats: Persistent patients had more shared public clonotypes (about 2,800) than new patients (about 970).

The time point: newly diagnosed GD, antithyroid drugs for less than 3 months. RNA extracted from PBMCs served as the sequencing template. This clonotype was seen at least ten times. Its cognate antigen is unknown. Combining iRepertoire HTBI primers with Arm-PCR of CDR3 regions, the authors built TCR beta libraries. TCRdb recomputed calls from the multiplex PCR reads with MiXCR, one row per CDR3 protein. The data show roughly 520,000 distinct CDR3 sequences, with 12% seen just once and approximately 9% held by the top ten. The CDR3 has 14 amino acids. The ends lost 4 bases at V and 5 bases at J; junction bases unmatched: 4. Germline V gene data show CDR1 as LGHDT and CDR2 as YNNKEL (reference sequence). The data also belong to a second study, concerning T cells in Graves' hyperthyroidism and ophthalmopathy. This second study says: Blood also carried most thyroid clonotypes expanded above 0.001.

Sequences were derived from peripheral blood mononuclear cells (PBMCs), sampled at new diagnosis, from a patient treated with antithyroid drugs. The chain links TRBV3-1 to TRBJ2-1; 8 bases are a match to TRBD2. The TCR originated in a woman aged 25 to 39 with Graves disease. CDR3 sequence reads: CASSPGTSDNEQFF. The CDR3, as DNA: TGTGCCAGCAGCCCCGGGACTAGTGACAATGAGCAGTTCTTC.